This TCR beta chain was recorded in a study of shared clonotypes between healthy human individuals. Germline V gene lookup returns CDR1 SGDLS and CDR2 YYNGEE. The CDR3 length is 14 residues. Between the trimmed V and J ends, which lost 5 bases and 0 bases, there was a span of 11 bases. The deep-level immunoSEQ assay was used. Clones were read by immunoSEQ multiplex PCR, and TCRdb kept only the in-frame ones, dropping some. The sample has roughly 1,100,000 clones, around 74% seen once. Within Nashville, Tennessee resided all donors, each a Caucasian adult. Sequencing was done on a sample of memory CD4+ T cells sorted from blood. Subset: CD45RA-negative fraction. The J gene is TRBJ1-1, the V gene TRBV9; no clear D gene. This clonotype was sampled from a man between 18 and 29 years old in good health. The DNA of the CDR3 is TGTGCCAGCAGTGGCGGTTTGTTGAACACTGAAGCTTTCTTT. Its translation is CASSGGLLNTEAFF.